Described below is a single TCR beta chain sequence and its context. The antigen is undetermined. The data belong to a study of response to subunit inactivated influenza vaccine. Findings and limits, study-wide: Few new T cells, the authors suggested, are recruited by each seasonal influenza vaccination.

Trimming cost V 4 bases and J 4 bases, with 11 bases left between them. The CDR3 spans 14 residues. Looked up from germline, CDR1 is ENHRY and CDR2 is SYGVKD. TCRdb passed the RT-PCR reads through MiXCR, listing each CDR3 protein once. The data contain a few hundred thousand distinct CDR3 sequences, 21% of them seen just once; the ten biggest clones take up 9.5% to 13%. The receptor comes from a man aged 50 to 69 who received an inactivated influenza vaccine. The rearrangement links TRBV10-3 to TRBJ2-1; the D is unclear. The sample in question was PBMCs from blood, obtained less than 22 months after vaccination. CDR3 DNA: TGTGCCATCAGTGGTTCATCCTTATACAATGAGCAGTTCTTC. It translates to CAISGSSLYNEQFF.